What follows are 15 T cell receptor beta chains derived from one specimen sequenced in a study of blood T cell repertoires in COVID-19. Libraries were prepared by immunoSEQ multiplex PCR; TCRdb keeps only in-frame clonotypes and omits some of them. Of about 61,000 clones listed, around 85% are singletons. Sequences were obtained from peripheral blood. These receptors originate from a human donor in a cohort sampled during active COVID-19.

The chain links TRBV7-3 to TRBJ2-1, with a tentative D call TRBD2 (6 bases). The V end lost 1 base, the J end lost 7 bases, and 17 bases lay between the germline ends. The germline gives CDR1 SGHTA, CDR2 FQGTGA. The CDR3 is 16 residues long. CDR3 in amino acids: CASSLNSLEGWNEQFF. DNA of the CDR3: TGTGCCAGCAGCTTAAATAGTCTGGAGGGGTGGAATGAGCAGTTCTTC.

The genes are TRBV6-1 and TRBJ2-5, with D uncertain. V was trimmed by 2 bases and J by 10 bases, leaving 8 bases between them. The germline V gene encodes CDR1 MNHNS and CDR2 SASEGT. The CDR3 has 11 residues. The CDR3 is CASSEWAVQYF. The DNA for the CDR3 is TGTGCCAGCAGTGAATGGGCAGTCCAGTACTTC.

V and J are TRBV6-5 and TRBJ2-7, with D possibly matching TRBD1 (6 bases). The CDR3 covers 13 residues. The V gene lost 0 bases and the J gene lost 7 bases, with 10 bases spanning the gap. Germline V gives CDR1 MNHEY, CDR2 SVGAGI. The CDR3 spells CASSYSQGQEQYF. The CDR3 DNA reads as TGTGCCAGCAGTTACTCTCAGGGGCAGGAGCAGTACTTC.

The genes are TRBV27 and TRBJ1-6, with no clear D. The CDR3 has 14 residues. Germline V CDR1 and CDR2: MNHEY, SMNVEV (reference sequence). Between the trimmed V and J ends, which lost 3 bases and 15 bases, there was a span of 18 bases. CDR3 in amino acids: CASSFSLEVLRLHF. CDR3 DNA: TGTGCCAGCAGTTTCAGCCTTGAGGTCCTTCGCCTCCACTTT.

The chain couples TRBV3-1 (or the pseudogene TRBV3-2) to TRBJ2-1; 8 bases are shared with TRBD1. This CDR3 is 14 amino acids long. Germline V gene data show CDR1 as LGHDT and CDR2 as YNNKEL (reference sequence). J lost 8 bases, V lost 0 bases, and 3 bases had no gene match. As DNA, the CDR3 is TGTGCCAGCAGCCAAGATCAGACAGGGGATGAGCAGTTCTTC. Protein: CASSQDQTGDEQFF.

The chain joins TRBV27 to TRBJ1-5; D not certain. The germline V gene encodes CDR1 MNHEY and CDR2 SMNVEV (reference sequence). CDR3 length: 13 residues. The V end lost 3 bases, the J end lost 7 bases, and 10 bases lay between the germline ends. The CDR3 loop reads CASSFGSRQPQHF. In DNA, the CDR3 is TGTGCCAGCAGTTTTGGGTCCAGGCAGCCCCAGCATTTT.

The chain joins TRBV3-1 (or the pseudogene TRBV3-2) to TRBJ2-7; 11 bases map to TRBD2. The CDR3 contains 15 residues. Germline loops: CDR1 LGHDT, CDR2 YNNKEL (reference sequence). V dropped 1 base and J dropped 4; count of bases not matched to a gene: 3. The CDR3 bases are TGTGCCAGCAGCCAAGCGGCTAGCGGGAGGTACGAGCAGTACTTC. Translating gives CASSQAASGRYEQYF.

The chain employs TRBV18 and TRBJ2-7; D is unresolved. The germline gives CDR1 KGHSH, CDR2 LQKENI. This CDR3 is 15 amino acids long. Trimming removed 6 bases at V and 1 base at J, with 16 bases between. In DNA form, the CDR3 reads TGTGCCAGCTCTCAAGAGTCGTCTAGGTCCTACGAGCAGTACTTC. Translated: CASSQESSRSYEQYF.

V is TRBV28 and J is TRBJ1-2; 9 nucleotides line up with TRBD1. The CDR3 loop spans 12 amino acids. Germline V lookup: CDR1 MDHEN, CDR2 SYDVKM. V lost 10 bases and J lost 4; bases outside the gene matches: 4. This chain's CDR3 is CAITGGGYGYTF. The CDR3 DNA sequence: TGTGCCATTACAGGGGGCGGCTATGGCTACACCTTC.

The chain has TRBV21-1 and TRBJ2-5; whether TRBD1, the table's D call, matches the DNA was not checked. TRBV21-1 represents a pseudogene. This CDR3 is 15 amino acids long. The CDR3 DNA reads TGTGCTACACAGGGGGTTAGCGGAGTAGGGGAGACCCAGTACTTC. Amino acid sequence: CATQGVSGVGETQYF.

This clone showed up just once. In nucleotides, the CDR3 is TGTGCCAGCAGTGAAGCGGCAGGGGTTGTAGCCAAAAACATTCAGTACTTC. Its protein is CASSEAAGVVAKNIQYF. The genes are TRBV6-1 and TRBJ2-4; TRBD1 might be the D (6 bases). V lost 0 bases and J lost 0, with 12 bases in between. The CDR3 spans 17 residues. Per the germline V gene, CDR1 is MNHNS and CDR2 is SASEGT.

The chain employs TRBV19 and TRBJ2-7; 7 nucleotides agree with TRBD1. This CDR3 region has 14 residues. The J segment lost 8 bases and the V segment lost 3 bases, leaving 10 bases of the junction unmatched. Germline-derived CDR1 and CDR2 are LNHDA and SQIVND (reference sequence). CDR3 in DNA: TGTGCCAGTAGTATGACAGGGAGTCCTCCAAAGCAGTACTTC. Protein: CASSMTGSPPKQYF.

The V and J genes are TRBV10-3 and TRBJ2-1, with D tentatively TRBD2 (6 bases). CDR3 length: 17 residues. Germline V lookup: CDR1 ENHRY, CDR2 SYGVKD. Trimming removed 2 bases from V and 6 bases from J, with 20 bases in between. CDR3 coding DNA: TGTGCCATCAGTGAGAAGGGTCGGCAGGGAGGCCGCAATGAGCAGTTCTTC. It yields the protein CAISEKGRQGGRNEQFF.

The J gene is TRBJ2-5, the V gene TRBV5-1, with 11 bases lining up with TRBD2. Germline V gene lookup returns CDR1 SGHRS and CDR2 YFSETQ. CDR3 size: 17 residues. Trimming removed 0 bases from V and 3 bases from J; junction bases left unmatched: 7. CDR3 protein: CASSLGASGRPKETQYF. The CDR3 DNA sequence: TGCGCCAGCAGCTTGGGGGCTAGCGGGAGGCCAAAAGAGACCCAGTACTTC.

This chain joins TRBV19 and TRBJ1-4; 10 bases map to TRBD1. Germline assignment: CDR1 LNHDA and CDR2 SQIVND (reference sequence). Trimming cost V 5 bases and J 2 bases; bases outside gene matches: 5. The CDR3 spans 16 residues. This CDR3 is CASSLGTGVTNEKLFF. In DNA form, the CDR3 reads TGTGCCAGTAGTCTCGGGACAGGGGTGACTAATGAAAAACTGTTTTTT. The whole variable domain, remainder taken from reference TRBV19 and TRBJ1-4, is DGGITQSPKYLFRKEGQNVTLSCEQNLNHDAMYWYRQDPGQGLRLIYYSQIVNDFQKGDIAEGYSVSREKKESFPLTVTSAQKNPTAFYLCASSLGTGVTNEKLFFGSGTQLSVL.